This TCR beta chain is from a study of cytomegalovirus exposure and HLA in healthy donors. Whole-study results and caveats: Being productive about 87% or about 30% of the time was typical of most TCR beta V segments in an earlier analysis. Most observed TCR sequences were rare, whereas some public TCRs were detected in many donors. Later analysis demonstrated an association between a missense DCLRE1C variant and TCR beta V- and J-gene trimming. Cytomegalovirus status was reportedly diagnosed by the classifier with high sensitivity and specificity.

PCR was performed using 60 Vbeta and 13 Jbeta primers. Some clones are missing from TCRdb's copy, which holds only in-frame ones; the method was immunoSEQ multiplex PCR. Seen here are 100,000 to 150,000 clones, roughly 77% observed once, and the top ten hold approximately 1.1%. About this clone: As yet, its antigen is unknown.

The CDR3 covers 16 residues. V was trimmed by 3 bases and J by 4 bases, leaving 17 bases between them. Germline V lookup: CDR1 LGHNA, CDR2 YSLEER. The genes are TRBV4-3 and TRBJ2-3; D is perhaps TRBD2 (7 bases). This receptor was taken from a woman in her 30s in good health and CMV-seronegative. Sequenced sample: PBMCs. The CDR3 reads CASSQFRGGGADTQYF. DNA for the CDR3: TGCGCCAGCAGCCAGTTCAGAGGGGGAGGGGCAGATACGCAGTATTTT.